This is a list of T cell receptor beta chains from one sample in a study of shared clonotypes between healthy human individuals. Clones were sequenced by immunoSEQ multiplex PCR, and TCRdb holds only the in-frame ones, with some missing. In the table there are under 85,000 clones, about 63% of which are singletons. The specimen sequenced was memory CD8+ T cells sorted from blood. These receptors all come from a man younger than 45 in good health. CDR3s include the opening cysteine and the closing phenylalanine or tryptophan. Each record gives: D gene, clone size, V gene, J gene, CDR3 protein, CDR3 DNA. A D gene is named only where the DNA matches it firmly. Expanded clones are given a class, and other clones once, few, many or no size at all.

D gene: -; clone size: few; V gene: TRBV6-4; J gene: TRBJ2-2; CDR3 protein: CASGETEAETGELFF; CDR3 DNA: TGTGCCAGCGGCGAGACTGAGGCGGAAACCGGGGAGCTGTTTTTT
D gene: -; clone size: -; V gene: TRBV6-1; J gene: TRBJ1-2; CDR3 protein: CASSDFGGRFYGYTF; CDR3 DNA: TGTGCCAGCAGTGACTTTGGGGGGCGCTTCTATGGCTACACCTTC
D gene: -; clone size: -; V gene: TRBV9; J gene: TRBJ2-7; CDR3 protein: CASSPPSGGEQYF; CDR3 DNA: TGTGCCAGCAGCCCTCCCTCAGGCGGCGAGCAGTACTTC
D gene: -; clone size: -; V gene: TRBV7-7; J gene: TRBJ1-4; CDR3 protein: CASSPLPATNEKLFF; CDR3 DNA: TGTGCTAGCAGCCCCCTTCCGGCAACTAATGAAAAACTGTTTTTT
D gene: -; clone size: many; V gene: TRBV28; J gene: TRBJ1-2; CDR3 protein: CASSFNYGYTF; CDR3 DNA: TGTGCCAGCAGTTTTAACTATGGCTACACCTTC
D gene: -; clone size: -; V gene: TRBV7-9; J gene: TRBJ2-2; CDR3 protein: CASSLPLGAWTGELFF; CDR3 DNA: TGTGCCAGCAGCTTACCGTTGGGGGCATGGACCGGGGAGCTGTTTTTT
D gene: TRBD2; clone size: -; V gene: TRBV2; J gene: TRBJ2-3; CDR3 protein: CASSDWDGASGISTDTQYF; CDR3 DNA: TGTGCCAGCAGTGACTGGGACGGGGCTAGCGGGATTAGCACAGATACGCAGTATTTT
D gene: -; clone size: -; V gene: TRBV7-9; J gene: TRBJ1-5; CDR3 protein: CASSEDSQPQHF; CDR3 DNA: TGTGCCAGCAGCGAAGACAGCCAGCCCCAGCATTTT
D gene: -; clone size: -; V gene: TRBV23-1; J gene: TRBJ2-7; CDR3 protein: CASSQSNPLVEQYF; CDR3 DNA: TGCGCCAGCAGTCAATCGAACCCGCTCGTCGAGCAGTACTTC
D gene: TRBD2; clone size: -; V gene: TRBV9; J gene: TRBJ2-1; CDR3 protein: CASSVAGTKYNEQFF; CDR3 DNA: TGTGCCAGCAGCGTCGCCGGGACTAAATACAATGAGCAGTTCTTC
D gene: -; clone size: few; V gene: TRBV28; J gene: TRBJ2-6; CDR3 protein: CASTALSGANVLTF; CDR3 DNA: TGTGCCAGCACGGCCCTCTCTGGGGCCAACGTCCTGACTTTC
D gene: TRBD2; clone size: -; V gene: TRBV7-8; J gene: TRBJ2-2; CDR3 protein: CASSLTLAGGNSPNTGELFF; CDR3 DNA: TGTGCCAGCAGCTTAACCCTAGCGGGAGGAAATTCCCCGAACACCGGGGAGCTGTTTTTT
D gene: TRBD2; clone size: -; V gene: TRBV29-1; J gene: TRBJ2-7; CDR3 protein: CSVEDGGSYEQYF; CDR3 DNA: TGCAGCGTTGAAGATGGCGGGAGTTACGAGCAGTACTTC
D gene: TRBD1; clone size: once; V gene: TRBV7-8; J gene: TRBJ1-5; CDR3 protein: CASSRAGGGGSNQPQHF; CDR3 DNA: TGTGCCAGCAGCCGGGCGGGAGGGGGCGGAAGCAATCAGCCCCAGCATTTT
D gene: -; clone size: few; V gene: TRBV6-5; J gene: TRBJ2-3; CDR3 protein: CASSESSRPDTQYF; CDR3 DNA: TGTGCCAGCAGTGAGAGTTCTAGGCCAGATACGCAGTATTTT
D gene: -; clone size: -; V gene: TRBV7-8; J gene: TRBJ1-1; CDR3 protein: CASTELGRDMNTEAFF; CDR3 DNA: TGTGCCAGCACAGAGTTGGGGCGGGACATGAACACTGAAGCTTTCTTT
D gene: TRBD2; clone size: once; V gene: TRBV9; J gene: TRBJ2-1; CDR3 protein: CASSVGTSGILEQFF; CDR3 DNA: TGTGCCAGCAGCGTAGGAACTAGCGGGATTCTTGAGCAGTTCTTC
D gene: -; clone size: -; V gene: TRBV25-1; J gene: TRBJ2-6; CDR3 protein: CASSESLREKAGANVLTF; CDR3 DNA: TGTGCCAGCAGTGAATCTCTAAGGGAAAAGGCTGGGGCCAACGTCCTGACTTTC
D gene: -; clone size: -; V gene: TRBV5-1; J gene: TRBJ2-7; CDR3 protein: CASSLGSDSYEQYF; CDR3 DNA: TGCGCCAGCAGCTTGGGTAGCGACTCCTACGAGCAGTACTTC
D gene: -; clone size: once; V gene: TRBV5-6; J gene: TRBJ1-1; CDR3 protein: CASSGVGARGEAFF; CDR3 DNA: TGTGCCAGCAGCGGCGTGGGGGCTAGGGGTGAAGCTTTCTTT
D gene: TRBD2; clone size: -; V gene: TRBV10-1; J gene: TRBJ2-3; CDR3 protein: CASSEGLAGRADTQYF; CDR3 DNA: TGCGCCAGCAGTGAGGGACTAGCGGGCCGCGCGGATACGCAGTATTTT
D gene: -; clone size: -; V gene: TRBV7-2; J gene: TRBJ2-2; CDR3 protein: CASSWGGAGGTGELFF; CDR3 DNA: TGTGCCAGCAGCTGGGGCGGGGCAGGCGGGACCGGGGAGCTGTTTTTT
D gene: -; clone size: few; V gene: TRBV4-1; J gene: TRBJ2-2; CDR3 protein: CASRYGSNTGELFF; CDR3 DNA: TGCGCCAGCAGGTATGGGAGCAACACCGGGGAGCTGTTTTTT
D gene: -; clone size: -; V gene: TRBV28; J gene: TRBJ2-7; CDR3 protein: CASRDTAYEQYF; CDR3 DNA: TGTGCCAGCCGGGACACTGCCTACGAGCAGTACTTC
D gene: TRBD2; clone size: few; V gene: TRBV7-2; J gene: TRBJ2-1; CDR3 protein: CASSTTSGSFNEQFF; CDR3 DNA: TGTGCCAGCAGCACTACTAGCGGGAGTTTTAATGAGCAGTTCTTC
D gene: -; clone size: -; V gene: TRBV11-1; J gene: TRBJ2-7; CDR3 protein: CASSLNPTGRLYEQYF; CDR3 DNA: TGTGCCAGCAGCTTAAACCCGACAGGAAGGCTCTACGAGCAGTACTTC
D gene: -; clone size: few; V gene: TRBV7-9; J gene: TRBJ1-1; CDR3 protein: CASSSGRGTEAFF; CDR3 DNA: TGTGCCAGCAGCTCAGGCAGGGGCACTGAAGCTTTCTTT
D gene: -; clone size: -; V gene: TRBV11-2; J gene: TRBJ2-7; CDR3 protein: CASSLGEGYEQYF; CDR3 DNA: TGTGCCAGCAGCTTAGGAGAGGGCTACGAGCAGTACTTC
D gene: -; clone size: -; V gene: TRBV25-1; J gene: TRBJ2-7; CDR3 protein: CASSDRSSYEQYF; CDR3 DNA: TGTGCCAGCAGTGACAGGAGCTCCTACGAGCAGTACTTC
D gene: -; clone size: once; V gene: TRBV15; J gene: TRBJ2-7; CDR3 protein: CATSRDLSYEQYF; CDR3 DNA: TGTGCCACCAGCAGGGACCTCAGCTACGAGCAGTACTTC
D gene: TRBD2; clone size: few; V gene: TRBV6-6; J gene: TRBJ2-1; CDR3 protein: CATSGSREVLSNEQFF; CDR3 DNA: TGTGCCACATCCGGGTCGCGGGAGGTATTGTCCAATGAGCAGTTCTTC